The source of this T cell receptor (beta chain) is a study of shared clonotypes between healthy human individuals. Germline CDR1 is MNHNS and CDR2 is SASEGT. The CDR3 length is 16 residues. Trimming removed 4 bases from V and 5 bases from J, with 17 bases in between. Clones were read by immunoSEQ multiplex PCR, and TCRdb kept only the in-frame ones, dropping some. This table has about 2.1 million clones, approximately 94% appearing once. Naive CD8 cells lacked CD45RO and underwent positive selection for CCR7, leaving out terminally differentiated effector memory CD45RA+ cells. Sequenced input: naive CD8+ T cells from PBMCs. The sequence came from a man aged 18 to 29 in good health. Some clones in this sample may be carry-over from other donors' samples. The rearrangement links TRBV6-1 to TRBJ2-2; tentatively, D is TRBD1 (7 bases). This chain's CDR3 is CASSALQGRKTGELFF. The CDR3 DNA reads as TGTGCCAGCAGTGCCCTACAGGGGAGGAAGACCGGGGAGCTGTTTTTT.